Listed below are T cell receptor beta chains from one sample, sequenced in a study of shared clonotypes between healthy human individuals. TCRdb's table, derived via immunoSEQ multiplex PCR, lists solely in-frame clones and lacks some. The repertoire holds 330,000 or so clones, with about 73% as singletons. Specimen: memory CD4+ T cells sorted from blood. The receptors come from a man aged 25-45 years in good health. The CDR3 runs from the conserved cysteine through the conserved F or W. D genes are given only for firm matches. Clone size is stated in some rows and not others, as once, few, many or a class when expanded.

D: NA; size: NA; J: TRBJ2-2; V: TRBV19; CDR3: CASSIPANTGELFF; DNA: TGTGCCAGTAGTATTCCGGCGAACACCGGGGAGCTGTTTTTT
D: NA; size: once; J: TRBJ2-7; V: TRBV30; CDR3: CAWSRFSYEQYF; DNA: TGTGCCTGGTCGCGATTCAGCTACGAGCAGTACTTC
D: NA; size: NA; J: TRBJ2-1; V: TRBV6-5; CDR3: CASSYTFGNEQFF; DNA: NA
D: NA; size: NA; J: TRBJ2-3; V: TRBV6-1; CDR3: CASRLPWNTDTQYF; DNA: TGTGCCAGCAGACTACCTTGGAACACAGATACGCAGTATTTT
D: NA; size: NA; J: TRBJ2-1; V: TRBV29-1; CDR3: CSVGQGGNEQFF; DNA: TGCAGCGTTGGACAGGGAGGGAATGAGCAGTTCTTC
D: NA; size: NA; J: TRBJ2-5; V: TRBV20-1; CDR3: CSARGSKTQYF; DNA: TGCAGTGCTAGAGGCTCCAAGACCCAGTACTTC
D: TRBD2; size: once; J: TRBJ2-7; V: TRBV18; CDR3: CASSPVRETYEQYF; DNA: TGTGCCAGCTCACCTGTGCGGGAGACTTACGAGCAGTACTTC
D: NA; size: NA; J: TRBJ2-3; V: TRBV27; CDR3: CASNTRATTSTDTQYF; DNA: TGTGCCAGCAATACCCGAGCCACGACCAGCACAGATACGCAGTATTTT
D: NA; size: few; J: TRBJ2-5; V: TRBV5-5; CDR3: CASSLVTGPETQYF; DNA: TGTGCCAGCAGCTTGGTAACAGGGCCTGAGACCCAGTACTTC
D: NA; size: NA; J: TRBJ1-3; V: TRBV25-1; CDR3: CASSPIDRSSGNTIYF; DNA: TGTGCCAGCAGTCCAATCGACAGGAGCTCTGGAAACACCATATATTTT
D: TRBD1; size: NA; J: TRBJ1-2; V: TRBV28; CDR3: CASSLPGGYGYTF; DNA: TGTGCCAGCAGTTTACCAGGGGGCTATGGCTACACCTTC
D: NA; size: NA; J: TRBJ2-3; V: TRBV9; CDR3: CASSVVGANTDTQYF; DNA: TGTGCCAGCAGCGTAGTGGGCGCGAACACAGATACGCAGTATTTT
D: NA; size: once; J: TRBJ2-6; V: TRBV14; CDR3: CASSPLTGSGANVLTF; DNA: TGTGCCAGCAGCCCTCTGACTGGGTCCGGGGCCAACGTCCTGACTTTC
D: NA; size: many; J: TRBJ2-1; V: TRBV7-9; CDR3: CASSSFGGSLYNEQFF; DNA: TGTGCCAGCAGCTCTTTTGGTGGGAGTCTCTACAATGAGCAGTTCTTC
D: NA; size: NA; J: TRBJ1-1; V: TRBV18; CDR3: CASSPQKISTEAFF; DNA: TGTGCCAGCTCACCCCAAAAGATCAGCACTGAAGCTTTCTTT
D: NA; size: NA; J: TRBJ1-4; V: TRBV27; CDR3: CASSSAGRGNEKLFF; DNA: TGTGCCAGCAGTTCCGCAGGGAGAGGTAATGAAAAACTGTTTTTT
D: TRBD1; size: NA; J: TRBJ2-1; V: TRBV2; CDR3: CASSQQGADNEQFF; DNA: TGTGCCAGCAGCCAACAGGGGGCGGACAATGAGCAGTTCTTC